The clone carrying this TCR beta chain was seen only a few times. Antigen unknown. The data were taken from a study of response to subunit inactivated influenza vaccine. Study-wide results and caveats: Each seasonal influenza vaccination, the authors suggested, recruits few new T cells.

TCRdb independently ran MiXCR on the RT-PCR reads; one entry per CDR3 protein. The data show around 580,000 distinct CDR3 sequences, 12% seen once. Germline assignment: CDR1 LGHNA and CDR2 YNFKEQ. The ends were cut back, 0 bases at V and 5 bases at J, with 13 bases in the middle. CDR3 length: 15 residues. This clonotype originated in a middle-aged man who received an inactivated influenza vaccine. Sequenced material: PBMCs from blood, taken on the day of vaccination. V is TRBV4-2 and J is TRBJ2-5; no clear D. As DNA, the CDR3 is TGTGCCAGCAGCCAAGATAAGGGTAGTCCGGAGACCCAGTACTTC. It specifies CASSQDKGSPETQYF.